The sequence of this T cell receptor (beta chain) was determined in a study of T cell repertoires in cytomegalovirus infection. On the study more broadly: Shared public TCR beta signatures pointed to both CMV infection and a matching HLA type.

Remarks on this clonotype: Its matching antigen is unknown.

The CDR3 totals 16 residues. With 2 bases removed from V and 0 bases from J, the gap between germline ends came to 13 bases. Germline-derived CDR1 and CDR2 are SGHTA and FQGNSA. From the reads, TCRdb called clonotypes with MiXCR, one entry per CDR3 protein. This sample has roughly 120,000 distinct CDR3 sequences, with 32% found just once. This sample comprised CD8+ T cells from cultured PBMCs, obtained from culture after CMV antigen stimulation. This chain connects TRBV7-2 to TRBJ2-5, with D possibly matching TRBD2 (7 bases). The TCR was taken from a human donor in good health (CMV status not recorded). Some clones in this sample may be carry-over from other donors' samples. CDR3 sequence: CASSLRGGNYQETQYF. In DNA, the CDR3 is TGTGCCAGCAGCTTAAGGGGGGGGAACTACCAAGAGACCCAGTACTTC.